This TCR beta chain was retrieved from a study of blood T cell repertoires in COVID-19. At the level of the study: There were acute and convalescent COVID-19 samples, and they came from the United States, Italy and Spain. The analysed material was cDNA or gDNA that came from T cells, B-cell-depleted T cells, or PBMCs.

As processed by the authors: Nucleated cell counts were estimated from reference gene primer amplification. Profiling relied on immunoSEQ multiplex PCR, and the TCRdb table lists in-frame clones only, not all of them. Clonal size and the V and J genes are those of that table, whereas D and trimming came from the DNA. The sample comprises some 150,000 clones, approximately 88% of which are singletons, and about 5% rests with the top ten. Material for sequencing was peripheral blood. The receptor comes from a human donor in a cohort sampled during active COVID-19.

As DNA, the CDR3 is TGTGCCAGCAGCTTAAATTCAGGGGGCAACTATGGCTACACCTTC. It codes for CASSLNSGGNYGYTF. The rearrangement joins TRBV11-2 to TRBJ1-2; 8 positions agree with TRBD1. Trimming took 2 bases from V and 2 from J; bases not matched to a gene: 4. The germline CDR1 and CDR2 sequences are SGHAT and FQNNGV. The CDR3 totals 15 residues.